Each of the 31 T cell receptor beta chains below was sequenced from the same sample in a study of CXCR3-negative and CXCR3-positive naive CD8 T cells. Libraries were UMI-labeled 5' RACE TRB cDNA. Using the 5' RACE reads, TCRdb records one entry per CDR3 protein without DNA. This sample's clone table lists about 38,000 distinct CDR3 sequences. Material for sequencing was memory CD8+ T cells from blood. These receptor sequences come from a human donor in good health. Some clones in this sample may be carry-over from other donors' samples.

The V call is TRBV7-2, the J call TRBJ2-7; TCRdb picks TRBD1, but there is no DNA to check that call. CDR3 length: 17 amino acids. Germline assignment: CDR1 SGHTA and CDR2 FQGNSA. The CDR3 sequence is CASSLDRGPTTTYEQYF.

The chain has TRBV15 and TRBJ1-4; the TCRdb call, TRBD1, lacks DNA for checking. CDR1 and CDR2 (germline): LNHNV, YYDKDF (reference sequence). CDR3 length equals 14 residues. CDR3 in amino acids: CATSISGLNEKLFF.

This sequence joins TRBV10-3 and TRBJ2-3; TCRdb's D gene call, TRBD2, goes unchecked for lack of DNA. CDR3 length: 17 residues. Germline lookup yields CDR1 ENHRY and CDR2 SYGVKD. CDR3 protein: CAISELSSGPFTDTQYF.

J is TRBJ2-1 and V is TRBV6-6; the TCRdb call, TRBD2, lacks DNA for checking. Germline lookup yields CDR1 MNHNY and CDR2 SVGAGI (reference sequence). The CDR3 extends over 15 amino acids. The CDR3 region is CASTYAIDGSREQFF.

V usage is TRBV28 and J usage is TRBJ2-7. CDR1 and CDR2 (germline): MDHEN, SYDVKM. The length of the CDR3 is 15 residues. The CDR3 loop is CASSSERQEAYEQYF.

CDR3 in amino acids: CASSLEGTYNEQFF. The J gene is TRBJ2-1, the V gene TRBV28; TCRdb proposes TRBD2, but this gene call is untestable without DNA. The CDR3 length is 14 residues. The V gene's germline CDR1 is MDHEN and CDR2 SYDVKM.

J is TRBJ2-4 and V is TRBV28; TCRdb calls TRBD1, which cannot be checked without DNA. Germline loops: CDR1 MDHEN, CDR2 SYDVKM. This CDR3 has 14 amino acids. CDR3 loop: CASRPLTGLDIQYF.

The chain joins TRBV7-9 to TRBJ2-7; the D gene TCRdb calls, TRBD1, cannot be checked with no DNA. The CDR3 is 15 amino acids. The germline CDR1 and CDR2 sequences are SEHNR and FQNEAQ (reference sequence). The CDR3 reads CASSPGQVSSYEQYF.

The V gene is TRBV20-1, the J gene TRBJ2-5; TCRdb indicates TRBD2, and absent DNA this call remains unverified. The CDR3 extends over 14 amino acids. CDR1 and CDR2 (germline): DFQATT, SNEGSKA (reference sequence). CDR3 protein: CSARGLTWGETQYF.

This rearrangement joins TRBV11-2 to TRBJ2-7; there is no DNA to check the TCRdb D call of TRBD1. The germline V gene encodes CDR1 SGHAT and CDR2 FQNNGV. This CDR3 comprises 18 residues. The CDR3 sequence is CASSLEGSRVRGGDEQYF. Supplemented by reference TRBV11-2 and TRBJ2-7, the full variable domain reads EAGVAQSPRYKIIEKRQSVAFWCNPISGHATLYWYQQILGQGPKLLIQFQNNGVVDDSQLPKDRFSAERLKGVDSTLKIQPAKLEDSAVYLCASSLEGSRVRGGDEQYFGPGTRLTVT.

This sequence joins TRBV3-1 and TRBJ1-1. Germline CDR1 LGHDT, CDR2 YNNKEL (reference sequence). CDR3 length: 13 amino acids. CDR3 residues: CASMSQPNTEAFF.

This rearrangement joins TRBV14 to TRBJ2-3; TCRdb's D call, TRBD1, is unchecked because there is no DNA. The germline V gene has CDR1 SGHDN and CDR2 FVKESK. This CDR3 region has 17 residues. This CDR3 reads CASSQDWVGRVGDTQYF.

The chain has TRBV14 and TRBJ2-2. Per the germline V gene, CDR1 is SGHDN and CDR2 is FVKESK. The CDR3 covers 14 residues. This CDR3 reads CASSQDSVSGELFF.

J is TRBJ2-4 and V is TRBV4-3; TCRdb reports TRBD1, a call that lacks DNA to check it against. This CDR3 region has 16 residues. In germline, CDR1 is LGHNA, CDR2 YSLEER. CDR3 sequence reads: CASSHGTGLAKNIHYF.

The genes are TRBV20-1 and TRBJ2-1; TCRdb names TRBD1, which stays unverified in the absence of DNA. CDR1 DFQATT and CDR2 SNEGSKA come from the germline V gene (reference sequence). The CDR3 sequence is 15 residues long. CDR3 amino acids: CSATVPGQDYNEQFF.

The rearrangement uses TRBV28 and TRBJ2-4; TCRdb proposes TRBD2, but this gene call is untestable without DNA. Per the germline V gene, CDR1 is MDHEN and CDR2 is SYDVKM. This CDR3 is 17 amino acids long. The CDR3 loop is CASSPLAGGIGGNIQYF.

The J gene is TRBJ1-2, the V gene TRBV7-9. The CDR3 has 14 residues. Germline V gene sequence: CDR1 SEHNR, CDR2 FQNEAQ (reference sequence). CDR3 amino acids: CASSDGGGLYGYTF.

This chain uses TRBV29-1 with TRBJ2-3. Germline V lookup: CDR1 SQVTM, CDR2 ANQGSEA. This CDR3 comprises 15 residues. CDR3 amino acids: CSVETSAGVTDTQYF.

The chain combines TRBV29-1 with TRBJ2-7; lacking DNA, the TRBD2 call made by TCRdb goes unchecked. The V gene's germline CDR1 is SQVTM and CDR2 ANQGSEA. The CDR3 sequence is 13 residues long. CDR3 sequence reads: CSVGASPYYEQYF.

V and J are TRBV4-1 and TRBJ2-1; TCRdb's D gene call, TRBD2, goes unchecked for lack of DNA. CDR3 length equals 14 residues. Per the germline V gene, CDR1 is MGHRA and CDR2 is YSYEKL. The CDR3 sequence: CASSRLADDNEQFF.

The J gene is TRBJ2-7, the V gene TRBV28; the D call from TCRdb, TRBD2, cannot be confirmed without DNA. CDR1 and CDR2 from the germline V gene are MDHEN and SYDVKM. This CDR3 spans 16 amino acids. The CDR3 sequence: CASSELAGDSSYEQYF.

V and J are TRBV20-1 and TRBJ2-3; with no DNA, the TCRdb D assignment of TRBD1 cannot be verified. The CDR3 covers 15 residues. CDR1 DFQATT and CDR2 SNEGSKA come from the germline V gene (reference sequence). The CDR3 reads CSARTGTVSTDTQYF.

V gene TRBV6-4 combines with J gene TRBJ2-2; TCRdb proposes TRBD1, but this gene call is untestable without DNA. Germline values: CDR1 MRHNA, CDR2 SNTAGT. CDR3 length: 16 residues. CDR3: CASSEVAGQGAGELFF.

V usage is TRBV6-5 and J usage is TRBJ2-5; no DNA is available, so the TRBD2 call from TCRdb remains unchecked. Per the germline V gene, CDR1 is MNHEY and CDR2 is SVGAGI. The CDR3 totals 14 residues. CDR3 region: CASSGLAGEETQYF.

The gene calls are TRBV4-2 and TRBJ2-2; TCRdb reports TRBD2, a call that lacks DNA to check it against. The CDR3 runs to 19 residues. Germline V gene sequence: CDR1 LGHNA, CDR2 YNFKEQ. The CDR3 loop is CASSQGSGTSGTNTGELFF.

The CDR3 here is CASGTSGTDTQYF. This chain joins TRBV6-5 and TRBJ2-3; the TCRdb call, TRBD2, lacks DNA for checking. The CDR3 has 13 residues. Germline values: CDR1 MNHEY, CDR2 SVGAGI.

The chain recombines TRBV7-9 with TRBJ1-1; with no DNA, the TCRdb D assignment of TRBD1 cannot be verified. The CDR3 extends over 14 amino acids. Germline assignment: CDR1 SEHNR and CDR2 FQNEAQ (reference sequence). The CDR3 spells CASSLAGGLRGAFF.

The chain joins TRBV6-1 to TRBJ1-5; with no DNA, the TCRdb D assignment of TRBD1 cannot be verified. The germline gives CDR1 MNHNS, CDR2 SASEGT. The CDR3 covers 15 residues. The chain's CDR3 is CASSFGDRGPQPQHF.

The gene calls are TRBV6-2 or TRBV6-3 and TRBJ2-2; TCRdb names TRBD1, which stays unverified in the absence of DNA. The CDR3 has 14 residues. Germline CDR1 is MNHEY and CDR2 is SVGEGT. CDR3 sequence reads: CASRSGEPSGELFF.

This chain uses TRBV20-1 with TRBJ2-4; the D call from TCRdb, TRBD2, cannot be confirmed without DNA. The CDR3 is 15 residues long. The V gene's germline CDR1 is DFQATT and CDR2 SNEGSKA (reference sequence). This CDR3 is CSARKKSGAQDIQYF.

The chain carries TRBV29-1 and TRBJ2-1; TCRdb selects TRBD1, and the lack of DNA leaves this call unchecked. Germline CDR1 is SQVTM and CDR2 is ANQGSEA. The CDR3 length is 12 residues. The chain's CDR3 is CSVMTGGDEQFF.